These T cell receptor beta chains were read from a single sample in a study of blood T cell repertoires in COVID-19. Repertoires were generated with immunoSEQ multiplex PCR, while TCRdb's copy carries only in-frame clones and drops some. The table lists around 29,000 clones, 75% to 90% of them singletons. Sequencing was carried out using peripheral blood. Receptors were obtained from a man in his 60s with acute or convalescent COVID-19. CDR3s include the opening cysteine and the closing phenylalanine or tryptophan. The D gene is left open where the match is weak. Expanded clones get a size class; other rows say once, few or many, or leave the size out.

clone_size d_call j_call v_call cdr3_nt cdr3_aa
- TRBD2 TRBJ2-1 TRBV4-1 TGCGCCAGCAGCCAAGATTCGGAGCGGGGAGGGAATGAGCAGTTCTTC CASSQDSERGGNEQFF
- TRBD1 TRBJ2-7 TRBV28 TGTGCCAGCAGTTCCGGGACAGCACCCTACGAGCAGTACTTC CASSSGTAPYEQYF
- TRBD1 TRBJ2-5 TRBV28 TGTGCCAGCAGTGCCGACAGGGGCTCGTACCAAGAGACCCAGTACTTC CASSADRGSYQETQYF
- - TRBJ1-2 TRBV28 TGTGCCAGCAGTTTGGGGCGGGGGGCCAACTATGGCTACACCTTC CASSLGRGANYGYTF
once TRBD1 TRBJ1-6 TRBV5-5 TGTGCCAGCAGCTTGGCCGCAGGGGGCTCCTATAATTCACCCCTCCACTTT CASSLAAGGSYNSPLHF
- TRBD2 TRBJ2-1 TRBV5-4 TGTGCCAGCAGCTCCGGGCGGCTAGCGGGGGGGGCCTCCTACAATGAGCAGTTCTTC CASSSGRLAGGASYNEQFF
- - TRBJ1-2 TRBV28 TGTGCCAGCAGTTCTGGGGGGGGTGCCAACTATGGCTACACCTTC CASSSGGGANYGYTF
once - TRBJ2-4 TRBV6-5 TGTGCCAGCAGTCCCGGACAGTTTTTAAACATTCAGTACTTC CASSPGQFLNIQYF
- TRBD1 TRBJ1-5 TRBV28 TGTGCCAGCAGTTTAAGGGACAGGAGGGGTCAGCCCCAGCATTTT CASSLRDRRGQPQHF
- - TRBJ1-1 TRBV7-2 TGTGCCAGCAGCCCTGGACAGTTGAACACTGAAGCTTTCTTT CASSPGQLNTEAFF
- TRBD2 TRBJ2-7 TRBV5-1 TGCGCCAGCGGCACTCTAGCGGGAGGCGGACGCTCCTACGAGCAGTACTTC CASGTLAGGGRSYEQYF
- TRBD1 TRBJ1-5 TRBV19 TGTGCCAGTAGTCGATTGAGACAGGGGGCGAGTCAGCCCCAGCATTTT CASSRLRQGASQPQHF
- - TRBJ2-7 TRBV5-4 TGTGCCAGCAGCCCGCGCGGTCAGTTAAAAAACTACGAGCAGTACTTC CASSPRGQLKNYEQYF
- - TRBJ2-3 TRBV12-3/TRBV12-4 TGTGCCAGCAGCCGGGACAACGCAGATACGCAGTATTTT CASSRDNADTQYF
- - TRBJ1-2 TRBV4-2 TGTGCCAGCAGCCTCAACGACCAGGGAGGCTATGGCTACACCTTC CASSLNDQGGYGYTF
once TRBD1 TRBJ1-6 TRBV7-2 TGTGCCAGCAGCCTGACCTGGGACAGAGGTAATTCACCCCTCCACTTT CASSLTWDRGNSPLHF
- TRBD1 TRBJ2-7 TRBV9 TGTGCCAGCAGCGTGACAGGGGACGGCTACGAGCAGTACTTC CASSVTGDGYEQYF
- - TRBJ1-1 TRBV6-5 TGTGCCACCCTTGACCTGGGCAGCTTGAACACTGAAGCTTTCTTT CATLDLGSLNTEAFF
once TRBD1 TRBJ1-4 TRBV6-5 TGTGCCAGCAGTTACTCGGACAGGGGGGTCGAAAAACTGTTTTTT CASSYSDRGVEKLFF
- - TRBJ1-4 TRBV25-1 TGTGCCAGCAGCCCTGAGCGGGCCGCAACTAATGAAAAACTGTTTTTT CASSPERAATNEKLFF
- - TRBJ1-2 TRBV28 TGTGCCAGCAGTCCCTTTGGGGGGAATGGCTACACCTTC CASSPFGGNGYTF
once - TRBJ2-7 TRBV28 TGTGCCAGCAGTTTGACGATTACGGGTTACGAGCAGTACTTC CASSLTITGYEQYF
- TRBD1 TRBJ2-1 TRBV5-1 TGCGCCAGCAGCAATACAGGGGTTTACAATGAGCAGTTCTTC CASSNTGVYNEQFF
- - TRBJ2-3 TRBV5-1 TGCGCCAGCAGCTTTGCGCACAGGGAGTCCGATACGCAGTATTTT CASSFAHRESDTQYF
- TRBD1 TRBJ1-5 TRBV19 TGTGCCAGTAGTATAAGGACAGGGACATATAGCAATCAGCCCCAGCATTTT CASSIRTGTYSNQPQHF
- TRBD1 TRBJ1-6 TRBV18 TGTGCCAGCTCACCCGACAGGGCGGGGAATTCACCCCTCCACTTT CASSPDRAGNSPLHF
- TRBD1 TRBJ1-4 TRBV18 TGTGCCAGCTCACCTTCGACAGGGATAAATGAAAAACTGTTTTTT CASSPSTGINEKLFF
- TRBD1 TRBJ1-5 TRBV19 TGTGCCAGTAAGGGGGCGGGGAGCCCCAATCAGCCCCAGCATTTT CASKGAGSPNQPQHF
- TRBD2 TRBJ2-3 TRBV18 TGTGCCAGCTCACCCTCCGACACTAGCGGGAGGGCCTTGGATTTT CASSPSDTSGRALDF
- - TRBJ1-2 TRBV2 TGTGCCAGCAGTCTGGACAGAATGGGTGGCTACACCTTC CASSLDRMGGYTF
- TRBD1 TRBJ1-3 TRBV25-1 TGTGCCAGCAGTGAGTCAGGGACAGAGCCTGGAAACACCATATATTTT CASSESGTEPGNTIYF
- - TRBJ2-2 TRBV28 TGTGCCACCGAGGGAAGGACCGGGGAGCTGTTTTTT CATEGRTGELFF
- TRBD1 TRBJ1-1 TRBV28 TGTGCCAGCAGGGACTCCGGGACAGGGAACACTGAAGCTTTCTTT CASRDSGTGNTEAFF
- - TRBJ2-1 TRBV5-4 TGTGCCAGCAGCCGAGAGGCTGCGGCTTACAATGAGCAGTTCTTC CASSREAAAYNEQFF
- TRBD1 TRBJ2-5 TRBV7-7 TGTGCCAGCGCACAGACAGGGAAAGAGACCCAGTACTTC CASAQTGKETQYF
- - TRBJ1-4 TRBV29-1 TGCAGCGTTGTTTTGGAGGGTAAAGAAAAACTGTTTTTT CSVVLEGKEKLFF
- - TRBJ1-6 TRBV10-2 TGCGCCAGCAGTGAGTCAGCGAATAATTCACCCCTCCACTTT CASSESANNSPLHF
- TRBD1 TRBJ1-2 TRBV28 TGTGCCAGCAGTGGGACAGGGCCTAACTATGGCTACACCTTC CASSGTGPNYGYTF
- - TRBJ1-2 TRBV25-1 TGTGCCAGCAGTGATCCGGCGGGCCGTGATTGGGGCTACACCTTC CASSDPAGRDWGYTF
- TRBD2 TRBJ2-3 TRBV5-1 TGCGCCAGCAGCGTGACTAGCGGGAAAGATACGCAGTATTTT CASSVTSGKDTQYF
- TRBD1 TRBJ1-4 TRBV15 TGTGCCACCAGCAGAGGTGGGACAGGGGGAGAAAAACTGTTTTTT CATSRGGTGGEKLFF
once - TRBJ2-3 TRBV3-1/TRBV3-2 TGTGCCAGCAGCCAAGATAGGGGCGACAGTAGCACAGATACGCAGTATTTT CASSQDRGDSSTDTQYF